This TCR beta chain was identified during a study of T cells in Graves' hyperthyroidism and ophthalmopathy. At the level of the study: Once the initial diagnosis was made, peripheral blood was obtained before any treatment. General observations from the study: Among thyroid clonotypes expanded above 0.001, most also appeared in blood.

CDR1 is MGHRA, CDR2 YSYEKL, per germline. The CDR3 is 15 residues long. The J segment lost 5 bases and the V segment lost 3 bases, leaving 7 bases of the junction unmatched. Researchers amplified the TCR beta CDR3 regions from RNA transcripts. RT-PCR in the first round (using the HTBI primer set) targeted the TCR CDR3. TCRdb itself ran the multiplex PCR reads through MiXCR, one entry per CDR3 protein. The table has some 570,000 distinct CDR3 sequences, around 14% seen once. This clonotype was counted a few times. Its matching antigen is unknown. Sequenced sample: blood. The chain recombines TRBV4-1 with TRBJ2-7, with 10 bases matching TRBD2. The TCR comes from a woman aged 18 to 35 with Graves' ophthalmopathy. Written as DNA, the CDR3 is TGCGCCAGCAGCCAGGCCGGGACTAGCGTCAACGAGCAGTACTTC. It codes for CASSQAGTSVNEQYF.